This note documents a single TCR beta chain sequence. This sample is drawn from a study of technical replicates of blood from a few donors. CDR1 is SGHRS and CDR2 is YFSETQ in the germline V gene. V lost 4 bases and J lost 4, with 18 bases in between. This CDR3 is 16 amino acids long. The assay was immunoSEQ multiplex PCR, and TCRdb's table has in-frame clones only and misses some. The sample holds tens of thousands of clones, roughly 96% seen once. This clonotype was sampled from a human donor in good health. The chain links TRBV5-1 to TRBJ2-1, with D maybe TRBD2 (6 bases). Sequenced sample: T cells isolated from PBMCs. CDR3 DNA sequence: TGCGCCAGCAGCGCGGGACTGGGCGGGTCATACAATGAGCAGTTCTTC. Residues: CASSAGLGGSYNEQFF.